This T cell receptor (beta chain) emerged from a study of T cells after yellow fever vaccination. TCRdb used MiXCR to reprocess the 5' RACE reads, holding one entry per CDR3 protein. There are roughly 170,000 distinct CDR3 sequences in the sample; 5.5% to 7.5% occur only once, and 2.9% lies in the top ten. This TCR was sampled from a man aged 18 to 35 who received the YFV17D yellow fever vaccine. The input for sequencing was CD4+ T cells sorted from PBMCs, taken on the day of the first yellow fever vaccination.

The CDR3 nucleotides are TGTGCCTGGACCGGGACAGCCTCCTACGAGCAGTACTTC. This sequence encodes CAWTGTASYEQYF. The chain joins TRBV30 to TRBJ2-7; TRBD1 aligns across 7 bases. Unmatched junction bases numbered 3, after V lost 4 bases and J lost 0 bases. Germline CDR1 GTSNPN, CDR2 SVGIG (reference sequence). The CDR3 runs to 13 residues. Full variable domain (rest looked up from reference TRBV30 and TRBJ2-7): SQTIHQWPATLVQPVGSPLSLECTVEGTSNPNLYWYRQAAGRGLQLLFYSVGIGQISSEVPQNLSASRPQDRQFILSSKKLLLSDSGFYLCAWTGTASYEQYFGPGTRLTVT.